The present T cell receptor beta chain was sequenced within a study of blood T cell repertoires in COVID-19 (dated by TCRdb to between 2020 and 2021). Turning to the overall study: The collaborator samples originated in the United States, Italy and Spain and spanned the acute and convalescent phases of COVID-19. The material from the prospective study consisted of cDNA or gDNA derived from T cells, B-cell-depleted T cells, or PBMCs. The dataset comprised deeply sampled blood TCRbeta repertoires from subjects exposed to, actively infected with, or recovered from COVID-19. A freely available public database, intended as a resource for researchers studying the immune response to SARS-CoV-2, is where the repertoires were released. The samples were drawn from the first 160 participants of the ongoing ImmuneRACE study and from 1,254 subjects provided by 6 global collaborators. Sample metadata almost always included a de-identified subject ID, COVID-19 status, age in years and sex. HLA class I and class II types, where available, came from metadata supplied by the sample provider rather than from assay-based typing.

CDR1 SGDLS and CDR2 YYNGEE are derived from the germline V gene. The CDR3 numbers 16 residues from cysteine through phenylalanine. CDR3 DNA only is kept here, 48 bases in frame from base 1. Trimmed from V: 0 bases; trimmed from J: 9 bases; junction bases lacking a gene match: 12. The immunoSEQ Assay, a bias-controlled multiplex PCR, was used to amplify TCRbeta CDR3 regions from genomic DNA. Processing in the source paper ran as follows. Nucleated cell counts per sample were estimated from amplification of reference gene primers within the assay. To quantify the absolute abundance of each unique TCRbeta CDR3 rearrangement, sequence reads were collapsed and filtered. Productive Simpson clonality was computed per sample as the square root of Simpson's diversity index over productive rearrangements. TCRdb obtained this table from immuneACCESS and retained in-frame rearrangements with V and J assigned. These tables miss some clones; where compared with another copy, unresolved V genes account for less than half of the shortfall, and the remainder is unexplained. V and J calls and clone size are as listed in that table; D and trimming were resolved from the DNA. Counted in this sample were about 130,000 clones; approximately 82% of them appeared once. The ten largest make up about an eighth of the sample.

A note on this clone: Its antigen specificity is not known. Base-call qualities are not available, and no considerably larger clone is one nucleotide away.

General conclusions and limits of the study: Clinical and demographic metadata were provided uncurated, with the amount varying by source and participant.

Each collaborating institution followed its own protocols to collect whole blood in K2EDTA tubes. Collaborator samples were shipped for TCRbeta analysis as frozen whole blood, isolated PBMCs, or DNA extracted from either sample type. The specimen was peripheral blood. The source of this sequence is a man in his 60s with acute or convalescent COVID-19. This receptor chain uses TRBV9 and TRBJ2-1, with 7 central nucleotides matching TRBD1. The CDR3 has the sequence CASSVEPGGQGVEQFF. The DNA sequence is given as TGTGCCAGCAGCGTAGAACCCGGTGGCCAGGGGGTTGAGCAGTTCTTC.